The 15 T cell receptor beta chains presented below share a single source sample, sequenced in a study of shared clonotypes between healthy human individuals. TCRdb's copy holds only in-frame clones and misses some; the assay was immunoSEQ multiplex PCR. The profile covers about 2.2 million clones, with just under 95% appearing a single time and under 2% taken by the ten largest. As defined, naive CD8 cells were CD45RO-negative and positively selected for CCR7, with terminally differentiated effector memory CD45RA+ cells excluded. The specimen sequenced was naive CD8+ T cells from PBMCs. Every receptor here comes from a man younger than 35 in good health. Some clones in this sample may be carry-over from other donors' samples.

This clone was seen only once. V gene TRBV7-2 combines with J gene TRBJ2-7; D possibly matches TRBD1 or TRBD2 (5 bases each). Trimming cost V 1 base and J 2 bases, with 15 bases left between them. The CDR3 covers 16 residues. Germline assignment: CDR1 SGHTA and CDR2 FQGNSA. This CDR3 is CASSLVRDGETYEQYF. The CDR3 nucleotides are TGTGCCAGCAGCTTAGTTCGGGACGGGGAAACCTACGAGCAGTACTTC.

The chain has TRBV29-1 and TRBJ1-5; the D gene is possibly TRBD1 (5 bases). Trimming shortened V by 4 bases and J by 1 base, and 11 bases separated the two germline ends. Germline V gene data show CDR1 as SQVTM and CDR2 as ANQGSEA. The CDR3 totals 14 residues. The CDR3 loop is CSVAAGGSNQPQHF. The DNA for the CDR3 is TGCAGCGTTGCGGCGGGGGGGAGCAATCAGCCCCAGCATTTT.

The V gene is TRBV4-1, the J gene TRBJ2-3; D unresolved. The CDR3 spans 13 residues. Deletions cut 4 bases from V and 0 bases from J, with 5 bases between. From germline, CDR1 is MGHRA and CDR2 YSYEKL. The CDR3 sequence: CASSPLSTDTQYF. Here the CDR3 DNA reads TGCGCCAGCAGCCCTCTCAGCACAGATACGCAGTATTTT.

The J gene is TRBJ2-5, the V gene TRBV4-1; no reliable D call. CDR1 MGHRA and CDR2 YSYEKL come from the germline V gene. This CDR3 comprises 16 residues. Trimming left V 2 bases short and J 4 bases short, with 17 bases between. Here the CDR3 DNA reads TGCGCCAGCAGCCAAAACGCGGAACAGAGAAGAGAGACCCAGTACTTC. Amino acid sequence: CASSQNAEQRRETQYF.

The table lists this clone with a few counts. CDR3 nucleotides: TGTGCCAGTAGTCTTAAGGCGGGGTTTGAAGCTTTCTTT. This gives the protein CASSLKAGFEAFF. V gene TRBV19 combines with J gene TRBJ1-1; D is ambiguous. V was trimmed by 5 bases and J by 7 bases, leaving 14 bases between them. Germline CDR1 is LNHDA and CDR2 is SQIVND (reference sequence). The CDR3 is 13 residues long.

The rearrangement uses TRBV4-3 and TRBJ2-1; 9 positions match TRBD1. The germline V gene encodes CDR1 LGHNA and CDR2 YSLEER. CDR3 length: 17 amino acids. J gave up 4 bases and V 0 bases, and 7 bases lay outside the gene matches. The CDR3 region is CASSQDTWDREYNEQFF. CDR3 in DNA: TGCGCCAGCAGCCAAGATACTTGGGACAGGGAATACAATGAGCAGTTCTTC.

This chain joins TRBV12-5 and TRBJ2-1; TRBD2 matches 7 bases. J lost 9 bases, V lost 3 bases, and 11 bases had no gene match. Per the germline V gene, CDR1 is LGHNT and CDR2 is FRNRAP. This CDR3 is 15 amino acids long. The CDR3 DNA follows: TGTGCTAGTGGTTTCTTCGCTAGCGGACTCGGTGAGCAGTTCTTC. Amino acids: CASGFFASGLGEQFF.

Concerning this clone: Other DNA sequences of this sample code for an identical CDR3. This chain links TRBV4-1 with TRBJ1-1; D not resolved. The CDR3 runs 12 residues. Trimming took off 4 bases at V and 1 base at J, with 4 bases between the two ends. The germline CDR1 and CDR2 sequences are MGHRA and YSYEKL. This chain's CDR3 is CASSLGNTEAFF. The CDR3 bases are TGCGCCAGCAGCCTTGGGAACACTGAAGCTTTCTTT.

The V call is TRBV7-9, the J call TRBJ2-1; 9 bases fit TRBD2. Losses at the gene ends were 2 bases for V and 8 bases for J; bases not matched to a gene: 19. The CDR3 has 19 residues. Germline CDR1 reads SEHNR; CDR2 reads FQNEAQ (reference sequence). DNA for the CDR3: TGTGCCAGCAGCTTACCCGGAGGAATTGGTAGCGGGAGCTCCGATGAGCAGTTCTTC. It codes for CASSLPGGIGSGSSDEQFF.

This chain joins TRBV4-2 and TRBJ2-7; 9 positions agree with TRBD2. CDR1 and CDR2 from the germline V gene are LGHNA and YNFKEQ. This CDR3 is built from 16 residues. V lost 3 bases and J lost 0; bases outside the gene matches: 6. For the CDR3, the DNA is TGTGCCAGCAGCCAGGAACTAGCGGGCGTCTCCTACGAGCAGTACTTC. It codes for CASSQELAGVSYEQYF.

V is TRBV7-9 and J is TRBJ2-7; D uncertain. The CDR3 spans 15 residues. Trimming left V 1 base short and J 5 bases short, with 15 bases between. Looked up from germline, CDR1 is SEHNR and CDR2 is FQNEAQ (reference sequence). CDR3 sequence (DNA): TGTGCCAGCAGCTTAGACCGGCCGCTAGGCCACGAGCAGTACTTC. Its translation is CASSLDRPLGHEQYF.

V gene TRBV27 combines with J gene TRBJ2-2, with a tentative D call TRBD1 (6 bases). The germline gives CDR1 MNHEY, CDR2 SMNVEV (reference sequence). V was trimmed by 1 base and J by 2 bases, leaving 11 bases between them. CDR3 length: 16 residues. The CDR3 sequence is CASSLWGRGNTGELFF. CDR3 in DNA: TGTGCCAGCAGTTTATGGGGCAGGGGCAACACCGGGGAGCTGTTTTTT.

The chain joins TRBV7-3 to TRBJ2-3, with D possibly matching TRBD1 (7 bases). The V end lost 5 bases, the J end lost 3 bases, and 15 bases lay between the germline ends. This CDR3 contains 15 residues. CDR1 is SGHTA and CDR2 is FQGTGA in the germline V gene. CDR3 DNA: TGTGCCAGCAGCCCAGGGGGAGGTCGGACAGATACGCAGTATTTT. Protein product: CASSPGGGRTDTQYF. The whole variable domain, filled in from reference TRBV7-3 and TRBJ2-3, reads GAGVSQTPSNKVTEKGKYVELRCDPISGHTALYWYRQSLGQGPEFLIYFQGTGAADDSGLPNDRFFAVRPEGSVSTLKIQRTERGDSAVYLCASSPGGGRTDTQYFGPGTRLTVL.

The chain employs TRBV27 and TRBJ2-7; the D gene is possibly TRBD2 (5 bases). Trimming left V 5 bases short and J 9 bases short, with 23 bases between. In germline, CDR1 is MNHEY, CDR2 SMNVEV (reference sequence). This CDR3 is built from 15 residues. The DNA for the CDR3 is TGTGCCAGCAGTGGAAACGGATACGGGTTAGAGGGGCAGTACTTC. Protein product: CASSGNGYGLEGQYF.

The chain couples TRBV7-2 to TRBJ2-5; 7 bases line up with TRBD1. The end of the DNA fits TRBJ2-7 better, so the J call may be wrong. The CDR3 is made up of 15 amino acids. Germline CDR1 is SGHTA and CDR2 is FQGNSA. This chain's CDR3 is CASSIDRDRIYEQYF. DNA for the CDR3: TGTGCCAGCAGCATCGACCGGGACAGAATCTACGAGCAGTACTTC.